This is a list of T cell receptor beta chains from one sample in a study of T cell repertoires in cytomegalovirus infection. These receptors' targets are unknown. TCRdb redid the calling of the reads with MiXCR, one entry per CDR3 protein. The profile shows approximately 730,000 distinct CDR3 sequences, just under 30% of them singletons. The sequences come from cultured CD8+ T cells from PBMCs, collected from culture after CMV antigen stimulation. These receptors were obtained from a human donor in good health (CMV status not recorded). Some clones in this sample may be carry-over from other donors' samples. The CDR3 runs from the conserved cysteine through the conserved F or W. D genes are given only for firm matches. Clone size is given for some rows only: seen once, a few or many times, or a class if the clone is expanded.

CASSYNLRASGDLSHNEQFF TGTGCCAGCAGTTACAATTTAAGGGCTAGCGGGGATCTGAGTCACAATGAGCAGTTCTTC TRBD2 few TRBJ2-1 TRBV6-5
CASLGASNEQFF TGTGCCAGTCTGGGGGCTAGCAATGAGCAGTTCTTC - - TRBJ2-1 TRBV7-9
CASRQGTGGYEQYF TGTGCCAGCAGACAGGGGACAGGGGGTTACGAGCAGTACTTC TRBD1 - TRBJ2-7 TRBV6-5
CASSLRSEDNSPLHF TGTGCCAGCAGCTTAAGGAGCGAGGATAATTCACCCCTCCACTTT - few TRBJ1-6 TRBV7-6
CASTPDSGGYTF TGTGCCAGTACCCCCGATAGCGGTGGCTACACCTTC - few TRBJ1-2 TRBV6-6
CAISESGTITDTQYF TGTGCCATCAGTGAGTCCGGGACTATCACAGATACGCAGTATTTT TRBD2 - TRBJ2-3 TRBV10-3
CASSVRSRGWKNTEAFF TGTGCCAGCAGCGTCAGGTCCCGGGGATGGAAGAACACTGAAGCTTTCTTT - many TRBJ1-1 TRBV7-9
CASSLPDRSYNEQFF TGTGCCAGCAGTTTACCGGACAGAAGCTACAATGAGCAGTTCTTC - - TRBJ2-1 TRBV12-3/TRBV12-4
CASRSDRAYTQYF TGTGCCAGCAGAAGTGACAGGGCTTATACGCAGTATTTT TRBD1 few TRBJ2-3 TRBV12-3/TRBV12-4
CASASGGGAGELFF TGTGCCAGCGCCAGCGGGGGGGGTGCCGGGGAGCTGTTTTTT TRBD2 few TRBJ2-2 TRBV27
CASSLVDNGWTLGYGYTF TGTGCCAGCAGCTTAGTCGATAATGGGTGGACCCTCGGCTATGGCTACACCTTC - - TRBJ1-2 TRBV7-9
CASSLDFAGGTGELFF TGTGCCAGCAGCTTGGACTTTGCGGGGGGCACCGGGGAGCTGTTTTTT TRBD2 few TRBJ2-2 TRBV7-9
CATSGLGGLNEQFF TGTGCCACCAGCGGCCTAGGGGGGCTGAATGAGCAGTTCTTC - few TRBJ2-1 TRBV15
CASSLAGSLSGNTIYF TGTGCCAGCAGCTTGGCGGGCAGCCTATCTGGAAACACCATATATTTT - many TRBJ1-3 TRBV5-5
CASSHPGGRNTEAFF TGCGCCAGCAGCCACCCTGGGGGCAGGAACACTGAAGCTTTCTTT - - TRBJ1-1 TRBV4-1
CASSPTQRWGQGRKLFF TGTGCCAGCTCACCAACCCAGCGGTGGGGACAGGGTAGAAAACTGTTTTTT TRBD1 many TRBJ1-4 TRBV18
CASSLLGGFYEQYF TGTGCCAGCAGCTTGTTAGGTGGCTTCTACGAGCAGTACTTC - many TRBJ2-7 TRBV7-2
CASSPATGGGYEQYF TGCGCCAGCAGCCCCGCAACAGGGGGCGGATACGAGCAGTACTTC TRBD1 - TRBJ2-7 TRBV4-1
CASSPDLTNSPLHF TGTGCCAGCAGTCCGGACCTAACTAATTCACCCCTCCACTTT - - TRBJ1-6 TRBV12-3/TRBV12-4
CASSDGTGRTEAFF TGTGCCAGCAGTGACGGGACAGGGCGGACTGAAGCTTTCTTT TRBD1 few TRBJ1-1 TRBV6-2/TRBV6-3
CSARDKSGRTAGGGYTF TGCAGTGCTAGAGATAAGAGCGGTAGGACGGCCGGCGGTGGCTACACCTTC - - TRBJ1-2 TRBV20-1
CASSPGRSKTTGELFF TGTGCCAGCAGTCCGGGACGTTCTAAAACCACCGGGGAGCTGTTTTTT - few TRBJ2-2 TRBV28
CASRLGMETQYF TGTGCCAGCAGATTAGGGATGGAGACCCAGTACTTC - once TRBJ2-5 TRBV11-2
CASSLAGWNEQFF TGTGCCAGCAGCTTGGCTGGGTGGAATGAGCAGTTCTTC - many TRBJ2-1 TRBV5-5
CASSYPSANTIYF TGTGCCAGCAGTTACCCTTCCGCAAACACCATATATTTT - few TRBJ1-3 TRBV6-5
CASRRGQTTGELFF TGTGCCAGCAGGAGAGGACAGACCACCGGGGAGCTGTTTTTT - - TRBJ2-2 TRBV12-3/TRBV12-4
CRAGYRPGNTEAFF TGCAGGGCTGGGTATCGACCTGGGAACACTGAAGCTTTCTTT - - TRBJ1-1 TRBV20-1
CASSQEGTEFYSGNTIYF TGCGCCAGCAGCCAAGAAGGGACAGAGTTTTACTCTGGAAACACCATATATTTT TRBD1 few TRBJ1-3 TRBV4-1
CASSYDREGQETQYF TGTGCCAGCAGTTACGACAGGGAGGGCCAAGAGACCCAGTACTTC - once TRBJ2-5 TRBV6-2/TRBV6-3
CASSSRTSGGRDTQYF TGTGCCAGCAGCTCTCGGACTAGCGGGGGGAGGGATACGCAGTATTTT TRBD2 few TRBJ2-3 TRBV7-9
CASSDVAGGSTDTQYF TGTGCCAGCAGTGACGTAGCGGGGGGTAGCACAGATACGCAGTATTTT TRBD2 - TRBJ2-3 TRBV6-4
CASTRTTAQDSYEQYF TGTGCCAGCACTCGGACAACCGCACAGGACTCCTACGAGCAGTACTTC - - TRBJ2-7 TRBV7-6
CASSLELAGLGDTQYF TGCGCCAGCAGCTTGGAACTAGCGGGGCTTGGAGATACGCAGTATTTT TRBD2 - TRBJ2-3 TRBV5-1
CASSQYSTGELFF TGTGCCAGCAGTCAGTACAGCACCGGGGAGCTGTTTTTT - many TRBJ2-2 TRBV7-6
CASSQDPGPKSTDTQYF TGCGCCAGCAGCCAAGATCCCGGGCCAAAGAGCACAGATACGCAGTATTTT - - TRBJ2-3 TRBV4-1
CASSPPGQGAEKLFF TGTGCCAGTAGTCCACCGGGACAGGGGGCTGAAAAACTGTTTTTT TRBD1 few TRBJ1-4 TRBV19
CASSWVGPEAGYTF TGTGCCAGTAGTTGGGTGGGTCCAGAGGCTGGCTACACCTTC - few TRBJ1-2 TRBV19
CASSPVGFSMNTEAFF TGTGCCAGCAGCCCAGTCGGGTTTTCGATGAACACTGAAGCTTTCTTT - many TRBJ1-1 TRBV12-3/TRBV12-4
CASSQGDREQFF TGTGCCAGCAGCCAGGGGGACAGGGAGCAGTTCTTC TRBD1 - TRBJ2-1 TRBV3-1
CASSLARVTDTQYF TGTGCCAGCAGCCTAGCGAGGGTCACAGATACGCAGTATTTT - few TRBJ2-3 TRBV7-9
CASSFWRGERNEQFF TGTGCCAGCAGTTTCTGGCGGGGGGAGAGGAATGAGCAGTTCTTC TRBD2 many TRBJ2-1 TRBV28
CASSQDPSGVYEQYF TGCGCCAGCAGCCAAGACCCTAGCGGGGTTTACGAGCAGTACTTC TRBD2 few TRBJ2-7 TRBV4-1
CASSLKTQNTGELFF TGTGCCAGCAGCTTAAAAACACAGAACACCGGGGAGCTGTTTTTT - - TRBJ2-2 TRBV7-9
CSAREAELSYQPQHF TGCAGTGCTAGAGAGGCGGAGCTATCCTATCAGCCCCAGCATTTT - many TRBJ1-5 TRBV20-1